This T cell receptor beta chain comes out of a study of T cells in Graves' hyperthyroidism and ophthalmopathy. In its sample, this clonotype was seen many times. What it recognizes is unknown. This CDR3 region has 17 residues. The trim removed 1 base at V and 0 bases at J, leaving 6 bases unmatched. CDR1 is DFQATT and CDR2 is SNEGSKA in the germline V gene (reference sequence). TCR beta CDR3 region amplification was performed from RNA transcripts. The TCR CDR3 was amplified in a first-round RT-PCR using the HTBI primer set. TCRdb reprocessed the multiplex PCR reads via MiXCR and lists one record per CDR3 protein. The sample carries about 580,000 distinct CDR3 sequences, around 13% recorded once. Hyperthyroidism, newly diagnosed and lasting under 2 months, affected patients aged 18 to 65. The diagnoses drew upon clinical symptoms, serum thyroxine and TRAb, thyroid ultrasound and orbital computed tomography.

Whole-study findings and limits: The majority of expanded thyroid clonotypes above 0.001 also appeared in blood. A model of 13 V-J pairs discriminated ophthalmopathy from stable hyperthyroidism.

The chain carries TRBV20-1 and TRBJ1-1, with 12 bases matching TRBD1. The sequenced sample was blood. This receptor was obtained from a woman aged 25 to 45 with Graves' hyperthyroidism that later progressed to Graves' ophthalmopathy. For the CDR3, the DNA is TGCAGTGCTAGAGTACCGGGACAGGGGGCCATGAACACTGAAGCTTTCTTT. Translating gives CSARVPGQGAMNTEAFF.